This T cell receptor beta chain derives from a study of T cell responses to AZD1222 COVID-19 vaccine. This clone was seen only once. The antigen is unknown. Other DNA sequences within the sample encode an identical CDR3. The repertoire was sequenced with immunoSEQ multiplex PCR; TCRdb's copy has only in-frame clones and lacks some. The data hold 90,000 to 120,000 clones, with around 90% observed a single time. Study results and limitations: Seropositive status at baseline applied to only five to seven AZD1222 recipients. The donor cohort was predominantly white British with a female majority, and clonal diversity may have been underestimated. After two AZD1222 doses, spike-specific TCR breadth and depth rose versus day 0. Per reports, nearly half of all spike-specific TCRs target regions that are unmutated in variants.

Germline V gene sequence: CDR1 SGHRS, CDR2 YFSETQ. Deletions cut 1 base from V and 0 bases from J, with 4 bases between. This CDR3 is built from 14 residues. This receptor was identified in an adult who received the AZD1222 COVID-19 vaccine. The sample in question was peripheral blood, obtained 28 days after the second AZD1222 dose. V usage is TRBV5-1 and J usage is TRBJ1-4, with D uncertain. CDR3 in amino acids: CASSLSATNEKLFF. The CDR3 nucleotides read TGCGCCAGCAGCTTGTCCGCAACTAATGAAAAACTGTTTTTT.